This note documents a single T cell receptor (beta chain) sequence. Its cognate antigen is unknown. cDNA synthesis used the whole RNA isolate, giving expressed TCRB sequences. Sequenced by immunoSEQ multiplex PCR; TCRdb stores in-frame clones only, minus some. The sample shows around 260,000 clones, approximately 24% of them seen only once. The data stem from a study of beta chain features in type 1 diabetes. General observations from the study: People with Type 1 diabetes carried modestly yet significantly shorter TCRB CDR3s in all four CD4+ subsets. The analysis here could not establish whether HLA type shapes TCRB rearrangement. For patients and controls alike, PCR might favor shorter templates to the same degree.

V was clipped by 6 bases and J by 8 bases; unmatched bases: 9. CDR1 and CDR2 (germline): SEHNR, FQNEAQ (reference sequence). CDR3 length: 15 amino acids. V usage is TRBV7-9 and J usage is TRBJ2-1; the match to TRBD2 covers 11 bases. The material sequenced was naive CD4+ T cells from blood. The source of this sequence is a woman aged 25 to 45 with type 1 diabetes. The CDR3 bases are TGTGCCAGCAGAGATACTAGCGGGAGTTTGGATGAGCAGTTCTTC. Amino acids: CASRDTSGSLDEQFF.